The 32 T cell receptor beta chains below were found in one sample sequenced in a study of PD-1 blockade in classical Hodgkin lymphoma. There was relapse after autologous stem cell transplantation in every patient, and there was variation in brentuximab vedotin exposure. Profiling relied on immunoSEQ multiplex PCR, and the TCRdb table lists in-frame clones only, not all of them. The sample contains roughly 92,000 clones, about nine tenths of which appear only once. The material was peripheral blood mononuclear cells (PBMCs), obtained at baseline. Receptor source: a human donor with classical Hodgkin lymphoma.

The gene calls are TRBV30 and TRBJ2-5; no reliable D call. Germline lookup yields CDR1 GTSNPN and CDR2 SVGIG (reference sequence). This CDR3 spans 21 amino acids. CDR3 sequence: CGTSHPTKTVPHGSAQETQYF. CDR3 in DNA: TGTGGGACGTCTCACCCAACCAAAACGGTACCCCATGGCTCGGCCCAAGAGACCCAGTACTTC.

This clone was picked up one time. V gene TRBV7-9 combines with J gene TRBJ1-2; D is undetermined. Germline V CDR1 and CDR2: SEHNR, FQNEAQ (reference sequence). Trimming took 1 base from V and 7 from J, leaving 13 bases between them. This CDR3 contains 14 residues. The CDR3 sequence is CASSLVLAGFGYTF. CDR3 coding DNA: TGTGCCAGCAGCTTAGTCTTAGCCGGGTTTGGCTACACCTTC.

The chain recombines TRBV9 with TRBJ2-7; possibly TRBD2 for D (6 bases). Deletions cut 4 bases from V and 3 bases from J, with 20 bases between. CDR1 is SGDLS, CDR2 YYNGEE, per germline. The CDR3 is 16 amino acids. CDR3: CASSQRSEAGLYEQYF. DNA of the CDR3: TGTGCCAGCAGCCAAAGGTCGGAGGCGGGACTCTACGAGCAGTACTTC.

J is TRBJ1-2 and V is TRBV28; TRBD1 matches at 7 bases. The trim removed 5 bases at V and 4 bases at J, leaving 7 bases unmatched. The length of the CDR3 is 14 residues. Germline CDR1 reads MDHEN; CDR2 reads SYDVKM. The CDR3 nucleotides are TGTGCCAGCAGTCCCCCGGGACAGAGCTATGGCTACACCTTC. Amino acid sequence: CASSPPGQSYGYTF.

J is TRBJ1-1 and V is TRBV10-3; the D is unclear. V dropped 2 bases and J dropped 4 bases, with 8 bases sitting between them. The CDR3 contains 13 residues. Germline CDR1 reads ENHRY; CDR2 reads SYGVKD. CDR3 coding DNA: TGTGCCATCAGTGAGGATGGGAGCACTGAAGCTTTCTTT. Translating gives CAISEDGSTEAFF.

The J gene is TRBJ1-2, the V gene TRBV19; 7 bases are a match to TRBD1. The CDR3 consists of 15 residues. Germline loops: CDR1 LNHDA, CDR2 SQIVND (reference sequence). Losses at the gene ends were 5 bases for V and 3 bases for J; bases not matched to a gene: 9. The CDR3 region has the DNA TGTGCCAGTAGTTTCTCGGGACAGACCTACTATGGCTACACCTTC. Translated, it gives CASSFSGQTYYGYTF. Variable domain in full (rest from reference TRBV19 and TRBJ1-2): DGGITQSPKYLFRKEGQNVTLSCEQNLNHDAMYWYRQDPGQGLRLIYYSQIVNDFQKGDIAEGYSVSREKKESFPLTVTSAQKNPTAFYLCASSFSGQTYYGYTFGSGTRLTVV.

The rearrangement links TRBV5-1 to TRBJ1-3; D unclear. The length of the CDR3 is 15 residues. Germline loops: CDR1 SGHRS, CDR2 YFSETQ. The V end lost 4 bases, the J end lost 1 base, and 12 bases lay between the germline ends. The CDR3 DNA reads as TGCGCCAGCAGCCTTGGGTGGGGTTCTGGAAACACCATATATTTT. It yields the protein CASSLGWGSGNTIYF.

CDR3 DNA: TGTGCCAGCAGTGGGACAGCCTACGAGCAGTACTTC. This translates into CASSGTAYEQYF. The chain is built from TRBV6-1 and TRBJ2-7; perhaps TRBD1 as D (6 bases). Germline-derived CDR1 and CDR2 are MNHNS and SASEGT. This CDR3 has 12 amino acids. Trimming cost V 4 bases and J 2 bases, with 6 bases left between them.

The chain joins TRBV28 to TRBJ2-5, with D unclear. The ends were cut back, 2 bases at V and 1 base at J, with 14 bases in the middle. CDR3 size: 16 residues. CDR1 MDHEN and CDR2 SYDVKM come from the germline V gene. CDR3 bases: TGTGCCAGCAGTTTAAGAGGCACGGCAACCCAAGAGACCCAGTACTTC. Translation: CASSLRGTATQETQYF.

The V and J genes are TRBV6-1 and TRBJ2-7; possible D gene TRBD1, 6 bases. The germline V gene has CDR1 MNHNS and CDR2 SASEGT. The V end was cut by 3 bases, the J end by 2 bases, with 8 bases between. This CDR3 region has 13 residues. CDR3 sequence: CASSDGQPYEQYF. DNA for the CDR3: TGTGCCAGCAGTGACGGACAGCCCTACGAGCAGTACTTC.

The DNA of the CDR3 is TGTGCCAGCAGTTACTCGGACGGGGACAGCTCCTACGAGCAGTACTTC. The encoded protein is CASSYSDGDSSYEQYF. The chain joins TRBV6-5 to TRBJ2-5, with 7 bases matching TRBD1. The DNA end lines up better with TRBJ2-7; the J call may be wrong. The CDR3 spans 16 residues. The germline V gene encodes CDR1 MNHEY and CDR2 SVGAGI.

The CDR3 protein is CASRPPYGADTEAFF. CDR3 nucleotides: TGCGCCAGCAGACCGCCTTACGGGGCCGACACTGAAGCTTTCTTT. This rearrangement joins TRBV5-1 to TRBJ1-1; TRBD1 might be the D (5 bases). Germline V CDR1 and CDR2: SGHRS, YFSETQ. The CDR3 runs 15 residues. V was shortened by 5 bases and J by 3 bases, with 17 bases between the two germline ends. The whole variable domain, remainder taken from reference TRBV5-1 and TRBJ1-1, is KAGVTQTPRYLIKTRGQQVTLSCSPISGHRSVSWYQQTPGQGLQFLFEYFSETQRNKGNFPGRFSGRQFSNSRSEMNVSTLELGDSALYLCASRPPYGADTEAFFGQGTRLTVV.

This chain uses TRBV7-2 with TRBJ2-5, with TRBD2 identical over 13 bases. Germline V lookup: CDR1 SGHTA, CDR2 FQGNSA. V was pared by 3 bases and J by 7 bases, with 2 bases of the junction left unmatched. The CDR3 is 14 amino acids. CDR3: CASSLRTSGGTQYF. CDR3 in DNA: TGTGCCAGCAGCTTGAGGACTAGCGGGGGGACCCAGTACTTC.

This chain links TRBV28 with TRBJ1-5; D might be TRBD1 (5 bases). Looked up from germline, CDR1 is MDHEN and CDR2 is SYDVKM. The V gene lost 8 bases and the J gene lost 5 bases, with 19 bases spanning the gap. The CDR3 is made up of 15 amino acids. The CDR3 bases are TGTGCCAGCGGGTCGTTAGGGCAGGGCGATCAGCCCCAGCATTTT. Encoded protein: CASGSLGQGDQPQHF. The full variable domain, with the rest looked up from reference TRBV28 and TRBJ1-5, is DVKVTQSSRYLVKRTGEKVFLECVQDMDHENMFWYRQDPGLGLRLIYFSYDVKMKEKGDIPEGYSVSREKKERFSLILESASTNQTSMYLCASGSLGQGDQPQHFGDGTRLSIL.

This clone was recorded only once. The chain couples TRBV11-2 to TRBJ1-1; 7 nucleotides match TRBD1. The CDR3 sequence is 17 residues long. V lost 5 bases, J lost 0 bases, and 12 bases stayed unmatched. Germline V gene lookup returns CDR1 SGHAT and CDR2 FQNNGV. As DNA, the CDR3 is TGTGCCAGCAGCCGGAGACAGGGCCCAAGTATGAACACTGAAGCTTTCTTT. Protein product: CASSRRQGPSMNTEAFF.

The chain couples TRBV5-1 to TRBJ1-2, with 7 positions matching TRBD1. CDR1 and CDR2 from the germline V gene are SGHRS and YFSETQ. The CDR3 contains 16 residues. V was pared by 4 bases and J by 4 bases, with 13 bases of the junction left unmatched. CDR3 DNA: TGCGCCAGCAGCCCCAAAGGGGACAGCGCGGCCTATGGCTACACCTTC. Its protein is CASSPKGDSAAYGYTF.

J is TRBJ2-7 and V is TRBV19, with D possibly TRBD1 on 5 matching bases. Germline V lookup: CDR1 LNHDA, CDR2 SQIVND (reference sequence). The CDR3 consists of 14 residues. Trimming left V 4 bases short and J 3 bases short, with 13 bases between. CDR3 bases: TGTGCCAGTAGTAGATTTTCAGGGCTCTACGAGCAGTACTTC. This codes for CASSRFSGLYEQYF.

The CDR3, as DNA: TGTGCCAGCAGCAAGCCGCGACAGGGGGCCTCCTACGAGCAGTACTTC. Protein: CASSKPRQGASYEQYF. The chain carries TRBV5-4 and TRBJ2-7; 10 bases line up with TRBD1. Trimming at V came to 4 bases and at J to 0 bases, leaving 7 bases not matched to a gene. Germline-derived CDR1 and CDR2 are SGHNT and YYREEE (reference sequence). This CDR3 spans 16 amino acids.

This clone was picked up one time. The J gene is TRBJ1-2, the V gene TRBV5-1, with D possibly matching TRBD1 (6 bases). Trimming took off 0 bases at V and 8 bases at J, with 14 bases between the two ends. The CDR3 length is 14 residues. The V gene's germline CDR1 is SGHRS and CDR2 YFSETQ. CDR3 DNA sequence: TGCGCCAGCAGCTTGGGAGGGGGTACTATAGGCTACACCTTC. Its translation: CASSLGGGTIGYTF.

J is TRBJ1-5 and V is TRBV28; D gene uncertain. This CDR3 is built from 15 residues. CDR1 is MDHEN and CDR2 is SYDVKM in the germline V gene. The ends were cut back, 5 bases at V and 6 bases at J, with 17 bases in the middle. The CDR3 loop reads CASSPRKAKAQPQHF. The CDR3 DNA reads as TGTGCCAGCAGTCCCCGGAAGGCCAAGGCTCAGCCCCAGCATTTT.

This chain links TRBV9 with TRBJ2-1, with 11 positions matching TRBD2. J lost 8 bases, V lost 1 base, and 5 bases had no gene match. Germline V lookup: CDR1 SGDLS, CDR2 YYNGEE. The CDR3 spans 15 residues. The CDR3 DNA reads TGTGCCAGCAGCGTAACTAGCGGGAGTTTGGATGAGCAGTTCTTC. It yields the protein CASSVTSGSLDEQFF. The complete variable domain, with remaining parts taken from reference TRBV9 and TRBJ2-1, reads DSGVTQTPKHLITATGQRVTLRCSPRSGDLSVYWYQQSLDQGLQFLIQYYNGEERAKGNILERFSAQQFPDLHSELNLSSLELGDSALYFCASSVTSGSLDEQFFGPGTRLTVL.

This sequence joins TRBV9 and TRBJ2-1; D gene unclear. V was shortened by 2 bases and J by 4 bases, with 4 bases between the two germline ends. CDR1 is SGDLS and CDR2 is YYNGEE in the germline V gene. This CDR3 has 12 residues. The CDR3 bases are TGTGCCAGCAGCGTCGGGTACAATGAGCAGTTCTTC. Its protein is CASSVGYNEQFF.

This chain links TRBV29-1 with TRBJ2-7, with D possibly TRBD1 on 6 matching bases. V lost 4 bases to trimming and J lost 6 bases, with 25 bases between them. Germline V CDR1 and CDR2: SQVTM, ANQGSEA. The CDR3 covers 16 residues. CDR3 sequence reads: CSVAQKFQGKLGEQYF. Here the CDR3 DNA reads TGCAGCGTTGCCCAGAAATTTCAGGGGAAGTTAGGCGAGCAGTACTTC.

This clone was picked up one time. The V call is TRBV6-1, the J call TRBJ1-4, with D unclear. There are 15 residues in the CDR3. Per germline, CDR1 MNHNS and CDR2 SASEGT. Trimming removed 2 bases at V and 8 bases at J, with 15 bases between. The CDR3 DNA reads as TGTGCCAGCAGTGAATCTGGTCCCGGATCAGAAAAACTGTTTTTT. As protein: CASSESGPGSEKLFF.

This CDR3 reads CASPRGQGNKPQHF. CDR3 sequence (DNA): TGTGCCAGTCCAAGGGGACAGGGAAATAAGCCCCAGCATTTT. This rearrangement joins TRBV28 to TRBJ1-5; 9 bases are a match to TRBD1. Germline CDR1 and CDR2: MDHEN and SYDVKM. CDR3 length equals 14 residues. With 9 bases clipped from V and 8 bases from J, the junction kept 11 bases outside the gene matches.

This clone was found once. The V call is TRBV18, the J call TRBJ2-3, with a possible D match to TRBD2 (7 bases). Germline V gene lookup returns CDR1 KGHSH and CDR2 LQKENI. Trimming took 3 bases from V and 3 from J, leaving 19 bases between them. The CDR3 is 17 residues long. The CDR3 region is CASSPLGGGAVTDTQYF. The CDR3 nucleotides are TGTGCCAGCTCACCCTTGGGCGGGGGCGCAGTTACAGATACGCAGTATTTT.

The chain has TRBV7-9 and TRBJ2-7; D call uncertain. Trimming removed 1 base at V and 6 bases at J, with 7 bases between. The CDR3 has 12 residues. Germline V gene sequence: CDR1 SEHNR, CDR2 FQNEAQ (reference sequence). In nucleotides, the CDR3 is TGTGCCAGCAGCTTAGGGGGTGTCGAGCAGTACTTC. Amino acids: CASSLGGVEQYF.

The chain carries TRBV29-1 and TRBJ1-2; 7 nucleotides agree with TRBD1. J gave up 5 bases and V 5 bases, and 5 bases lay outside the gene matches. This CDR3 contains 12 residues. The germline CDR1 and CDR2 sequences are SQVTM and ANQGSEA. The CDR3, as DNA: TGCAGCGTTACACAGGGGCAGTATGGCTACACCTTC. Protein sequence: CSVTQGQYGYTF. The whole variable domain, remainder taken from reference TRBV29-1 and TRBJ1-2, is SAVISQKPSRDICQRGTSLTIQCQVDSQVTMMFWYRQQPGQSLTLIATANQGSEATYESGFVIDKFPISRPNLTFSTLTVSNMSPEDSSIYLCSVTQGQYGYTFGSGTRLTVV.

The chain recombines TRBV9 with TRBJ2-5, with D uncertain. CDR1 is SGDLS, CDR2 YYNGEE, per germline. The CDR3 runs to 15 residues. Trimming removed 3 bases from V and 4 bases from J, with 16 bases in between. CDR3: CASSAGLPVGETQYF. The CDR3 DNA reads TGTGCCAGCAGCGCGGGCCTCCCAGTGGGAGAGACCCAGTACTTC.

The J gene is TRBJ1-2, the V gene TRBV13, with D perhaps TRBD1 (6 bases). V dropped 6 bases and J dropped 4 bases, with 15 bases sitting between them. This CDR3 comprises 14 residues. Germline assignment: CDR1 PRHDT and CDR2 FYEKMQ (reference sequence). CDR3 bases: TGTGCCAGCAGTGTACAGGGAGGTAGCTATGGCTACACCTTC. Translated, it gives CASSVQGGSYGYTF. Together with reference TRBV13 and TRBJ1-2, the CDR3 gives the full variable domain: AAGVIQSPRHLIKEKRETATLKCYPIPRHDTVYWYQQGPGQDPQFLISFYEKMQSDKGSIPDRFSAQQFSDYHSELNMSSLELGDSALYFCASSVQGGSYGYTFGSGTRLTVV.

V usage is TRBV28 and J usage is TRBJ2-5, with a tentative D call TRBD1 (6 bases). This CDR3 contains 14 residues. The ends were cut back, 6 bases at V and 7 bases at J, with 18 bases in the middle. Germline CDR1 MDHEN, CDR2 SYDVKM. The CDR3 sequence: CASRVDRPKGTQYF. The CDR3 DNA sequence: TGTGCCAGCAGGGTCGACAGGCCTAAGGGGACCCAGTACTTC.

The chain couples TRBV6-5 to TRBJ1-5; no firm D call. This CDR3 region has 15 residues. CDR1 is MNHEY and CDR2 is SVGAGI in the germline V gene. V lost 0 bases and J lost 2, with 8 bases in between. DNA of the CDR3: TGTGCCAGCAGTTACTCGATGCAGGGCAATCAGCCCCAGCATTTT. Protein sequence: CASSYSMQGNQPQHF.